The clone carrying this T cell receptor (beta chain) appeared a single time. This specimen belongs to a study of blood T cell repertoires in COVID-19. Study-level background: PBMCs, B-cell-depleted T cells, or T cells provided the cDNA or gDNA that made up the material.

The CDR3 covers 15 residues. V trimming: 6 bases; J trimming: 1 base; junction bases outside the gene matches: 6. Germline-derived CDR1 and CDR2 are MDHEN and SYDVKM. Here immunoSEQ multiplex PCR was the method, and the copy in TCRdb shows in-frame clones only, minus some. Found here are some 230,000 clones, roughly 84% of them singletons; the top ten hold 2.9%. Sequenced sample: peripheral blood. This sequence joins TRBV28 and TRBJ2-1; 7 bases map to TRBD2. The source of this sequence is a man aged 50-60 years who had recovered from COVID-19. CDR3: CASRGTGLSYNEQFF. CDR3 sequence (DNA): TGTGCCAGCAGGGGTACGGGACTATCCTACAATGAGCAGTTCTTC. The whole variable domain, remainder taken from reference TRBV28 and TRBJ2-1, is DVKVTQSSRYLVKRTGEKVFLECVQDMDHENMFWYRQDPGLGLRLIYFSYDVKMKEKGDIPEGYSVSREKKERFSLILESASTNQTSMYLCASRGTGLSYNEQFFGPGTRLTVL.